The 20 T cell receptor beta chains given below trace back to one sample, sequenced in a study of OX40 agonist ivuxolimab in advanced cancers. Sequenced by immunoSEQ multiplex PCR; TCRdb stores in-frame clones only, minus some. The data hold 49,000 or so clones, with 70% to 90% observed a single time. The sequencing here drew on CD4+ or CD8+ T cells sorted from blood, taken in a trial of the OX40 agonist ivuxolimab. These receptors all come from an adult with an advanced solid tumor such as melanoma, head and neck, liver or kidney cancer.

V and J are TRBV7-2 and TRBJ2-5; no reliable D call. The CDR3 spans 14 residues. The germline CDR1 and CDR2 sequences are SGHTA and FQGNSA. V lost 2 bases to trimming and J lost 10 bases, with 17 bases between them. The CDR3 is CASSLSSASTVQYF. CDR3 bases: TGTGCCAGCAGCTTATCTTCGGCATCCACGGTCCAGTACTTC.

Of note for this clone: Sequence at one end of the junction differs from germline and may be a read error. The chain links TRBV7-7 to TRBJ2-1, with 9 bases identical to TRBD1. CDR1 is SSHAT and CDR2 is FNYEAQ in the germline V gene (reference sequence). The CDR3 totals 18 residues. Here the CDR3 reads CASSFSPPGQGLYNEQFF. CDR3 bases: TGTGCTAGCAGCTTTAGCCCCCCGGGACAGGGCCTTTACAATGAGCAGTTCTTC.

V is TRBV7-9 and J is TRBJ1-1; D gene uncertain. Between the trimmed V and J ends, which lost 5 bases and 3 bases, there was a span of 16 bases. CDR3 length equals 15 residues. Looked up from germline, CDR1 is SEHNR and CDR2 is FQNEAQ (reference sequence). The CDR3 DNA reads as TGTGCCAGCAGCGCTAGTGCGGTCGGACACACTGAAGCTTTCTTT. Its protein product is CASSASAVGHTEAFF.

Note on this clone: An end of the junction differs from the germline gene, which may be a read error. The rearrangement uses TRBV5-1 and TRBJ2-7, with 8 positions matching TRBD1. CDR3 length: 14 residues. Germline CDR1 SGHRS, CDR2 YFSETQ. The CDR3 region has the DNA TGCGCCAGCAGCTCCGAGCAGGGGGCCTACGGGCAGTACTTC. It specifies CASSSEQGAYGQYF. Looking up the rest from reference TRBV5-1 and TRBJ2-7 gives the full variable domain: KAGVTQTPRYLIKTRGQQVTLSCSPISGHRSVSWYQQTPGQGLQFLFEYFSETQRNKGNFPGRFSGRQFSNSRSEMNVSTLELGDSALYLCASSSEQGAYGQYFGPGTRLTVT.

The V gene is TRBV18, the J gene TRBJ2-1; 10 nucleotides match TRBD2. With 0 bases clipped from V and 7 bases from J, the junction kept 6 bases outside the gene matches. CDR1 KGHSH and CDR2 LQKENI come from the germline V gene. The CDR3 totals 16 residues. The CDR3 is CASSPPASGGSNEQFF. The DNA of the CDR3 is TGTGCCAGCTCACCACCGGCTAGCGGGGGTTCTAATGAGCAGTTCTTC.

The chain joins TRBV28 to TRBJ2-1; TRBD2 matches at 10 bases. CDR3 size: 15 residues. Germline CDR1 reads MDHEN; CDR2 reads SYDVKM. V gave up 3 bases and J gave up 8 bases; unmatched junction bases: 7. The CDR3 here is CASSLQTSGRHEQFF. The CDR3, as DNA: TGTGCCAGCAGTTTGCAGACTAGCGGGCGCCATGAGCAGTTCTTC.

The chain couples TRBV11-2 to TRBJ2-1; 7 bases match TRBD2. There are 15 residues in the CDR3. The germline V gene has CDR1 SGHAT and CDR2 FQNNGV. The trim removed 1 base at V and 4 bases at J, leaving 4 bases unmatched. The CDR3 sequence is CASSLALAEYNEQFF. As DNA, the CDR3 is TGTGCCAGCAGCTTAGCGCTAGCGGAATACAATGAGCAGTTCTTC.

The chain carries TRBV9 and TRBJ2-3, with 9 bases that match TRBD2. The CDR3 contains 16 residues. Trimming at V came to 3 bases and at J to 4 bases, leaving 9 bases not matched to a gene. In germline, CDR1 is SGDLS, CDR2 YYNGEE. CDR3 loop: CASSASGGGASDTQYF. DNA of the CDR3: TGTGCCAGCAGCGCCTCCGGCGGGGGGGCGTCAGATACGCAGTATTTT.

This clone was detected only once. The chain joins TRBV4-1 to TRBJ2-5; no reliable D call. CDR1 and CDR2 from the germline V gene are MGHRA and YSYEKL. The V gene lost 4 bases and the J gene lost 11 bases, with 17 bases spanning the gap. This CDR3 is built from 13 residues. As DNA, the CDR3 is TGCGCCAGCAGCCCAATACCCGACGGTGAGCAGTACTTC. It codes for CASSPIPDGEQYF.

The chain joins TRBV14 to TRBJ2-2; possible D gene TRBD1, 5 bases. The V end was cut by 4 bases, the J end by 8 bases, with 20 bases between. The CDR3 is 16 amino acids. Germline CDR1 and CDR2: SGHDN and FVKESK. The chain's CDR3 is CASSRYGASSAGELFF. The DNA of the CDR3 is TGTGCCAGCAGCCGGTATGGGGCGAGTTCGGCGGGGGAGCTGTTTTTT.

The CDR3 loop reads CASRPIGTANTEAFF. CDR3 sequence (DNA): TGCGCCAGCAGACCTATCGGGACGGCGAACACTGAAGCTTTCTTT. The genes are TRBV4-1 and TRBJ1-1; D may be TRBD1 (5 bases). The CDR3 spans 15 residues. Germline V lookup: CDR1 MGHRA, CDR2 YSYEKL. Trimming pared 6 bases from V and 1 base from J, leaving 15 bases between.

Here the CDR3 reads CASSQDGETPNTEAFF. The CDR3 DNA follows: TGCGCCAGCAGCCAAGACGGGGAGACTCCGAACACTGAAGCTTTCTTT. The chain joins TRBV4-3 to TRBJ1-1; D call uncertain. Germline V gene data show CDR1 as LGHNA and CDR2 as YSLEER. CDR3 length equals 16 residues. V was pared by 0 bases and J by 1 base, with 12 bases between.

This clone was seen once. The rearrangement joins TRBV6-5 to TRBJ2-3, with TRBD1 identical over 10 bases. The germline V gene encodes CDR1 MNHEY and CDR2 SVGAGI. The J segment lost 6 bases and the V segment lost 5 bases, leaving 5 bases of the junction unmatched. The CDR3 length is 14 residues. Here the CDR3 DNA reads TGTGCCAGCAGTCCGGGACAGGGGTACGATACGCAGTATTTT. Its protein product is CASSPGQGYDTQYF.

This clone was recorded only once. The chain combines TRBV5-1 with TRBJ2-5, with 14 bases fitting TRBD2. V was clipped by 3 bases and J by 3 bases; unmatched bases: 1. Germline CDR1 is SGHRS and CDR2 is YFSETQ. The CDR3 runs to 15 residues. The CDR3 DNA reads TGCGCCAGCAGCTCGGGACTAGCGGGAGAAGAGACCCAGTACTTC. Translation gives CASSSGLAGEETQYF.

The chain links TRBV4-1 to TRBJ1-1; the D gene is possibly TRBD1 (6 bases). The ends were cut back, 0 bases at V and 0 bases at J, with 14 bases in the middle. Germline V gene lookup returns CDR1 MGHRA and CDR2 YSYEKL. The CDR3 loop spans 17 amino acids. As DNA, the CDR3 is TGCGCCAGCAGCCAAGATCCAGGGGATAGCATGAACACTGAAGCTTTCTTT. It yields the protein CASSQDPGDSMNTEAFF.

This chain joins TRBV2 and TRBJ2-1, with 7 bases identical to TRBD1. Trimming at V came to 4 bases and at J to 2 bases, leaving 5 bases not matched to a gene. This CDR3 has 15 amino acids. The germline V gene has CDR1 SNHLY and CDR2 FYNNEI. The CDR3 protein is CASSVNRGTYNEQFF. Written as DNA, the CDR3 is TGTGCCAGCAGTGTAAACAGGGGCACCTACAATGAGCAGTTCTTC.

V usage is TRBV6-5 and J usage is TRBJ2-7, with no clear D. V lost 3 bases, J lost 11 bases, and 14 bases lay in between. Germline V gene data show CDR1 as MNHEY and CDR2 as SVGAGI. The CDR3 is 12 residues long. The CDR3 DNA sequence: TGTGCCAGCAGTTATGGCCAGTCCAGTGAGTACTTC. This sequence encodes CASSYGQSSEYF.

The J gene is TRBJ2-5, the V gene TRBV5-1, with TRBD2 identical over 7 bases. The junction had 6 bases not matched to a gene; V was cut back by 4 bases and J by 0 bases. CDR3 length equals 15 residues. From germline, CDR1 is SGHRS and CDR2 YFSETQ. In DNA, the CDR3 is TGCGCCAGCAGCGGCTCTAGCGGATACCAAGAGACCCAGTACTTC. It translates to CASSGSSGYQETQYF.

This clone was detected once. This chain uses TRBV29-1 with TRBJ2-5, with TRBD1 identical over 10 bases. Near its end, the DNA agrees better with TRBJ2-7, so the J call may be wrong. The CDR3 contains 15 residues. CDR1 is SQVTM and CDR2 is ANQGSEA in the germline V gene. The DNA of the CDR3 is TGCAGCGTTGAACGTTTGGGACAGGGGCTCTACGAGCAGTACTTC. Translated: CSVERLGQGLYEQYF.

This clone occurred a few times. V gene TRBV30 combines with J gene TRBJ2-7; D gene unclear. This CDR3 contains 13 residues. With 0 bases removed from V and 1 base from J, the gap between germline ends came to 7 bases. From germline, CDR1 is GTSNPN and CDR2 SVGIG (reference sequence). The CDR3 protein is CAWSVGRSYEQYF. The CDR3 DNA sequence: TGTGCCTGGAGTGTCGGCAGGTCCTACGAGCAGTACTTC. Variable domain in full (rest from reference TRBV30 and TRBJ2-7): SQTIHQWPATLVQPVGSPLSLECTVEGTSNPNLYWYRQAAGRGLQLLFYSVGIGQISSEVPQNLSASRPQDRQFILSSKKLLLSDSGFYLCAWSVGRSYEQYFGPGTRLTVT.